This passage covers 20 T cell receptor beta chains from one sample sequenced in a study of Graves' ophthalmopathy and Graves' hyperthyroidism. Amplification of the TCR beta CDR3 regions used RNA transcripts (as template). First-round RT-PCR used HTBI primers; second-round multiplex PCR followed. From the multiplex PCR reads, TCRdb called clonotypes with MiXCR, one entry per CDR3 protein. The repertoire includes under 350,000 distinct CDR3 sequences, about 17% of them detected once, and more than 9% sits in the top ten. Sequenced: peripheral blood. All receptors derive from an adult man with Graves' ophthalmopathy.

Ten or more counts support this clonotype. The V call is TRBV9, the J call TRBJ1-6; the D is unclear. The CDR3 loop spans 17 amino acids. Trimming cost V 0 bases and J 0 bases, with 10 bases left between them. The germline CDR1 and CDR2 sequences are SGDLS and YYNGEE. CDR3 amino acids: CASSVGGLSSYNSPLHF. The CDR3 nucleotides read TGTGCCAGCAGCGTAGGTGGACTAAGCTCCTATAATTCACCCCTCCACTTT.

There are many counts of this clonotype. The rearrangement links TRBV19 to TRBJ1-1; D gene ambiguous. V was shortened by 3 bases and J by 4 bases, with 12 bases between the two germline ends. Per germline, CDR1 LNHDA and CDR2 SQIVND (reference sequence). The CDR3 loop spans 14 amino acids. The chain's CDR3 is CASSIFGRVTEAFF. The CDR3 DNA is TGTGCCAGTAGTATTTTCGGGAGGGTCACTGAAGCTTTCTTT.

This clonotype occurred many times. J is TRBJ1-2 and V is TRBV20-1; D may be TRBD1 (6 bases). CDR3 length: 15 residues. Trimming cost V 1 base and J 3 bases, with 15 bases left between them. Germline lookup yields CDR1 DFQATT and CDR2 SNEGSKA (reference sequence). CDR3 sequence (DNA): TGCAGTGCTAGAGTGGTGGAGGGGGGCGACTATGGCTACACCTTC. Protein sequence: CSARVVEGGDYGYTF.

The CDR3 loop is CASSPWETGIYF. The DNA of the CDR3 is TGTGCCAGCAGCCCCTGGGAAACAGGCATATATTTT. The chain joins TRBV7-2 to TRBJ1-3, with a weak D call TRBD1 (5 bases). V was trimmed by 5 bases and J by 12 bases, leaving 14 bases between them. This CDR3 region has 12 residues. Per germline, CDR1 SGHTA and CDR2 FQGNSA.

This clonotype appeared many times. The chain carries TRBV5-5 and TRBJ2-7; 10 nucleotides agree with TRBD1. This CDR3 spans 15 amino acids. Germline values: CDR1 SGHKS, CDR2 YYEKEE (reference sequence). With V trimmed by 2 bases and J by 1 base, 3 bases remained unmatched. The CDR3 nucleotides read TGTGCCAGCAGCTTAGGACAGGGGGAGTCCTACGAGCAGTACTTC. Protein sequence: CASSLGQGESYEQYF.

The sample holds many counts of this clonotype. This chain uses TRBV13 with TRBJ2-5; TRBD2 aligns across 8 bases. The germline V gene encodes CDR1 PRHDT and CDR2 FYEKMQ (reference sequence). V lost 2 bases to trimming and J lost 9 bases; unmatched junction nucleotides: 8. The CDR3 length is 14 residues. The CDR3 bases are TGTGCCAGCAGCTTAATGGTAGAGCGGGGGTCCCAGTACTTC. Translated, it gives CASSLMVERGSQYF.

This clonotype came up many times. The gene calls are TRBV6-5 and TRBJ2-5; tentative D call: TRBD1 (5 bases). The CDR3 consists of 14 residues. CDR1 and CDR2 (germline): MNHEY, SVGAGI. V lost 2 bases to trimming and J lost 1 base, with 8 bases between them. The CDR3 region has the DNA TGTGCCAGCAGTTACACAGGCCTCCAAGAGACCCAGTACTTC. Encoded protein: CASSYTGLQETQYF.

This clonotype was found many times. This chain links TRBV30 with TRBJ1-2, with a tentative D call TRBD1 (5 bases). Germline CDR1 GTSNPN, CDR2 SVGIG (reference sequence). The V and J ends lost 2 bases and 10 bases respectively, with 26 bases between them. CDR3 length: 16 amino acids. The CDR3 loop reads CAWSSPSSGRLYSYTF. For the CDR3, the DNA is TGTGCCTGGAGTTCGCCCAGCTCAGGGAGGTTATATTCCTACACCTTC.

This clonotype appeared many times. The chain is built from TRBV10-2 and TRBJ1-1; 7 nucleotides align to TRBD1. This CDR3 comprises 14 residues. The germline V gene has CDR1 WSHSY and CDR2 SAAADI. V trimming: 7 bases; J trimming: 3 bases; junction bases outside the gene matches: 8. The CDR3: CASTSEGAYTEAFF. In nucleotides, the CDR3 is TGCGCCAGCACCTCGGAGGGGGCTTACACTGAAGCTTTCTTT.

This clonotype was seen at least ten times. The chain couples TRBV6-1 to TRBJ1-5; TRBD1 aligns across 7 bases. Germline V lookup: CDR1 MNHNS, CDR2 SASEGT. The CDR3 covers 15 residues. J was trimmed by 2 bases and V by 2 bases; bases with no gene match: 3. The CDR3 loop reads CASSELQGGNQPQHF. The CDR3 nucleotides are TGTGCCAGCAGTGAATTGCAGGGGGGCAATCAGCCCCAGCATTTT.

This clonotype was observed many times. The chain couples TRBV6-5 to TRBJ1-2, with TRBD1 as a possible D gene (6 bases). The CDR3 is 16 amino acids. V lost 8 bases, J lost 3 bases, and 22 bases lay in between. Germline V gene sequence: CDR1 MNHEY, CDR2 SVGAGI. The CDR3 spells CASGGGDTGPDYGYTF. The CDR3 DNA reads TGTGCCAGCGGGGGGGGGGACACTGGTCCGGACTATGGCTACACCTTC.

In its sample, this clonotype was seen many times. The CDR3 spells CASSRIFQGTTEAFF. In nucleotides, the CDR3 is TGTGCCAGCAGCCGGATTTTCCAGGGGACCACTGAAGCTTTCTTT. The J gene is TRBJ1-1, the V gene TRBV14; perhaps TRBD1 as D (6 bases). Deletions cut 4 bases from V and 4 bases from J, with 16 bases between. Germline-derived CDR1 and CDR2 are SGHDN and FVKESK. The CDR3 has 15 residues.

This clonotype appeared many times. V is TRBV5-4 and J is TRBJ1-1, with D unresolved. V gave up 4 bases and J gave up 0 bases, with 10 bases separating them. CDR1 and CDR2 from the germline V gene are SGHNT and YYREEE (reference sequence). This CDR3 comprises 14 residues. The CDR3 loop reads CASSRGLLNTEAFF. CDR3 sequence (DNA): TGTGCCAGCAGCCGGGGTCTCTTGAACACTGAAGCTTTCTTT. The variable domain in full, completed from reference TRBV5-4 and TRBJ1-1, reads ETGVTQSPTHLIKTRGQQVTLRCSSQSGHNTVSWYQQALGQGPQFIFQYYREEENGRGNFPPRFSGLQFPNYSSELNVNALELDDSALYLCASSRGLLNTEAFFGQGTRLTVV.

The table lists this clonotype with many counts. This chain links TRBV7-9 with TRBJ2-7, with unresolved D. CDR1 is SEHNR and CDR2 is FQNEAQ in the germline V gene (reference sequence). The V gene lost 3 bases and the J gene lost 2 bases, with 11 bases spanning the gap. The CDR3 sequence is 14 residues long. The CDR3 DNA sequence: TGTGCCAGCAGCTTTCCGACTGAGGCCTACGAGCAGTACTTC. Amino acids: CASSFPTEAYEQYF. Full variable domain (rest looked up from reference TRBV7-9 and TRBJ2-7): DTGVSQNPRHKITKRGQNVTFRCDPISEHNRLYWYRQTLGQGPEFLTYFQNEAQLEKSRLLSDRFSAERPKGSFSTLEIQRTEQGDSAMYLCASSFPTEAYEQYFGPGTRLTVT.

This clonotype was counted once. This could be a read error, since a much larger clone is one nucleotide away. This chain connects TRBV9 to TRBJ2-2; 7 bases are a match to TRBD1. With V trimmed by 0 bases and J by 4 bases, 6 bases remained unmatched. The germline gives CDR1 SGDLS, CDR2 YYNGEE. This CDR3 spans 16 amino acids. The CDR3 sequence is CASSVEGTATTGELFF. The CDR3 DNA reads as TGTGCCAGCAGCGTAGAAGGGACAGCGACCACCGGGGAGCTGTTTTTT. Variable domain in full (rest from reference TRBV9 and TRBJ2-2): DSGVTQTPKHLITATGQRVTLRCSPRSGDLSVYWYQQSLDQGLQFLIQYYNGEERAKGNILERFSAQQFPDLHSELNLSSLELGDSALYFCASSVEGTATTGELFFGEGSRLTVL.

This clonotype has a count of ten or more. This chain links TRBV11-2 with TRBJ2-5; 7 bases fit TRBD2. The CDR3 is 17 residues long. V was pared by 0 bases and J by 1 base, with 8 bases of the junction left unmatched. CDR1 SGHAT and CDR2 FQNNGV come from the germline V gene. CDR3 coding DNA: TGTGCCAGCAGCTTAGATCTGCGGGGGATACTCCAAGAGACCCAGTACTTC. The encoded protein is CASSLDLRGILQETQYF.

This clonotype was detected ten times or more. The rearrangement uses TRBV5-6 and TRBJ2-5, with D possibly being TRBD2 (6 bases). Germline V gives CDR1 SGHDT, CDR2 YYEEEE. V lost 4 bases, J lost 5 bases, and 21 bases lay in between. The CDR3 runs to 16 residues. The DNA for the CDR3 is TGTGCCAGCAGCCCCTGGGGCTGGGAGGCGAGGGAGACCCAGTACTTC. Translating gives CASSPWGWEARETQYF. Full variable domain (remainder filled in from reference TRBV5-6 and TRBJ2-5): DAGVTQSPTHLIKTRGQQVTLRCSPKSGHDTVSWYQQALGQGPQFIFQYYEEEERQRGNFPDRFSGHQFPNYSSELNVNALLLGDSALYLCASSPWGWEARETQYFGPGTRLLVL.

The chain couples TRBV20-1 to TRBJ2-3; the D gene is possibly TRBD1 (6 bases). V lost 7 bases and J lost 5, with 13 bases in between. Per the germline V gene, CDR1 is DFQATT and CDR2 is SNEGSKA (reference sequence). CDR3 length: 12 residues. The CDR3 here is CSVSRGGDTQYF. CDR3 sequence (DNA): TGCAGTGTCTCCAGGGGTGGAGATACGCAGTATTTT.

Ten or more counts support this clonotype. CDR3 amino acids: CASRGLAGGTPQETQYF. The DNA for the CDR3 is TGTGCCAGCAGAGGACTAGCGGGAGGGACCCCACAAGAGACCCAGTACTTC. The rearrangement joins TRBV6-1 to TRBJ2-5, with 15 bases lining up with TRBD2. Germline CDR1 MNHNS, CDR2 SASEGT. This CDR3 region has 17 residues. Germline trimming cut 6 bases from V and 2 bases from J; bases unmatched to any gene: 7.

In the case of this clonotype: The CDR3 does not end in the conserved phenylalanine or tryptophan, so this is likely a read error. This chain links TRBV7-2 with TRBJ1-5; no firm D call. This CDR3 has 13 amino acids. V lost 6 bases and J 2 bases, leaving 8 bases between the germline ends. Germline lookup yields CDR1 SGHTA and CDR2 FQGNSA. CDR3 in amino acids: CASSLTGNQPQHL. The CDR3 DNA sequence: TGTGCCAGCAGTTTAACAGGCAATCAGCCCCAGCATCTT.